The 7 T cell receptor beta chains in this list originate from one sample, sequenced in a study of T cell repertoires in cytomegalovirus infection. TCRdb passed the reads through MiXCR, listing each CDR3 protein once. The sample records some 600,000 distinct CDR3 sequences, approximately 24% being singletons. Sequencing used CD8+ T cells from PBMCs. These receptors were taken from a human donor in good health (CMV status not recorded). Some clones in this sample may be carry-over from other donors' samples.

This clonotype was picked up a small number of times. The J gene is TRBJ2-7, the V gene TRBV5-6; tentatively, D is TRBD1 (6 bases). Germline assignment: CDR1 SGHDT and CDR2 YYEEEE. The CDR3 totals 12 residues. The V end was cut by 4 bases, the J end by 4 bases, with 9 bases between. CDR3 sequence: CASSADRYEQYV. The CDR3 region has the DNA TGTGCCAGCAGCGCGGACAGATACGAGCAGTACGTC.

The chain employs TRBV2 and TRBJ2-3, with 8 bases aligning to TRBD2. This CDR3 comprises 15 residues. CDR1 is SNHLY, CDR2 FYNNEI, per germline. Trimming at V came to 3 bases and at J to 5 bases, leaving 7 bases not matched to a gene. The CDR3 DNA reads TGTGCCAGCAGTGATTTAGCGGGGTTAAGAGATACGCAGTATTTT. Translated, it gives CASSDLAGLRDTQYF.

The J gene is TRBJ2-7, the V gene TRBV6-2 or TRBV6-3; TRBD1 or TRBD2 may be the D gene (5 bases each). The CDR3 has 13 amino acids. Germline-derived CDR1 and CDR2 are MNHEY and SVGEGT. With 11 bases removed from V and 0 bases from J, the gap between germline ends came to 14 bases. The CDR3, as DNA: TGTGCCGTCGGGGTTGACAGCTCCTACGAGCAGTACTTC. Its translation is CAVGVDSSYEQYF.

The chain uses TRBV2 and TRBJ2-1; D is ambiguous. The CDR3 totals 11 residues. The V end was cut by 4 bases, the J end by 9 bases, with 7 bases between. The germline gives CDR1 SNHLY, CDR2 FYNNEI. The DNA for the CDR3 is TGTGCCAGCAGTGCCATTGGTGAGCAGTTCTTC. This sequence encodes CASSAIGEQFF.

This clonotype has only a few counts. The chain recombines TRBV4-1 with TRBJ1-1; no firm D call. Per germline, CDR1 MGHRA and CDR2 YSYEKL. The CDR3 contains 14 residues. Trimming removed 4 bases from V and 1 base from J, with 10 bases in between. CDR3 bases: TGCGCCAGCAGCCCTCCAGAGGGGAACACTGAAGCTTTCTTT. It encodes CASSPPEGNTEAFF.

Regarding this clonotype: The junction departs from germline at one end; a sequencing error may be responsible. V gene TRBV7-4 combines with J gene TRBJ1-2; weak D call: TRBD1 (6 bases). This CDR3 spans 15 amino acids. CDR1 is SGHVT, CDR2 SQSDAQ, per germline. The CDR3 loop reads CVSSRAQIQQGGYTF. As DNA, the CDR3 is TGTGTCAGCAGCCGAGCCCAAATTCAGCAGGGGGGCTACACCTTC.

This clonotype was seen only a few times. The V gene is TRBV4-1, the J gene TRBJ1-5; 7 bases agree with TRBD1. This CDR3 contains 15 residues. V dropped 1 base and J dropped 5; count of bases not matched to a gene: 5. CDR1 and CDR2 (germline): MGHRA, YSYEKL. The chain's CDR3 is CASSQVSRGDQPQHF. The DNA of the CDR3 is TGCGCCAGCAGCCAAGTTTCCAGGGGGGATCAGCCCCAGCATTTT.